The clone carrying this T cell receptor (beta chain) was seen a few times. Its antigen remains unidentified. The CDR3 extends over 13 amino acids. This specimen belongs to a study of blood T cells in healthy people across ages. Extraction of total RNA produced a minimum of 5 micrograms from each sample. Whole-study findings and limits: Expanded clonotype shifts may have been confounded, as the donors had an unknown CMV status.

Using a J-beta primer mix together with a sample-barcoded 5' primer, a second PCR was run for about 6 to 11 cycles. TCRdb re-analysed the 5' RACE reads in MiXCR, keeping a single row per CDR3 protein. Of hundreds of thousands of distinct CDR3 sequences listed, around half were seen once; the top ten hold 25% to 35%. V and J are TRBV12-3 or TRBV12-4 and TRBJ2-5, with D possibly matching TRBD2 (5 bases). The assigned J gene may be wrong: the sequence end matches TRBJ2-7 better. What was sequenced was blood. The receptor was isolated from a woman aged 55-70 years in good health. The CDR3 reads CASSRRPRYEQYF. CDR3 bases: TGTGCCAGCAGTCGGAGGCCCCGCTACGAGCAGTACTTC.